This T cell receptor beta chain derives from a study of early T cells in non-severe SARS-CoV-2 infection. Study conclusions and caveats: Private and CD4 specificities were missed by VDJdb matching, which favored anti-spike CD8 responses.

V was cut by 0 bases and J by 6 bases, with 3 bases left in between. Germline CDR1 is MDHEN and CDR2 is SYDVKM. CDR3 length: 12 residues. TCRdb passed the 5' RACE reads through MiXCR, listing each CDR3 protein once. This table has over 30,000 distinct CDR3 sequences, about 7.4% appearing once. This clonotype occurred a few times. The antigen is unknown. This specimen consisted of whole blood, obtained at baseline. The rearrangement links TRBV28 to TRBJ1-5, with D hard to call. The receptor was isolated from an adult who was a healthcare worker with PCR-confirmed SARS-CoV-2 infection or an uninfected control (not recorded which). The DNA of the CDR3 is TGTGCCAGCAGTTTATGGGCTCAGCCCCAGCATTTT. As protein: CASSLWAQPQHF.